This is a list of T cell receptor beta chains from one sample in a study of cytomegalovirus exposure and HLA in healthy donors. TCRdb's copy holds only in-frame clones and misses some; the assay was immunoSEQ multiplex PCR. Counted here are under 200,000 clones, roughly an eighth occurring once; the ten biggest clones make up approximately 8.3%. The sequenced sample consisted of PBMCs. Receptor source: a man in his forties or fifties in good health and CMV-seropositive. CDR3s include the opening cysteine and the closing phenylalanine or tryptophan. D genes are given only for firm matches. Part of the rows lack a size; the others show once, few, many or a class for expanded clones.

-	13	TRBJ1-5	-	TRBV18	TGTGCCAGCTCACCCCACACGAACCAGCCCCAGCATTTT	CASSPHTNQPQHF
-	15	TRBJ1-1	-	TRBV27	TGTGCCAGCAGAACAGGGAAGGCCCAGAACACTGAAGCTTTCTTT	CASRTGKAQNTEAFF
-	14	TRBJ1-4	TRBD1	TRBV18	TGTGCCAGCTCTGGAGGGACAGGGAGCGAAAAACTGTTTTTT	CASSGGTGSEKLFF
-	14	TRBJ2-7	-	TRBV9	TGTGCCAGCAGCGTAGAAGCGTTCTCCTACGAGCAGTACTTC	CASSVEAFSYEQYF
few	17	TRBJ2-5	TRBD1	TRBV9	TGTGCCAGCAGCGGCCAACAGGGGGCCTCGTACCAAGAGACCCAGTACTTC	CASSGQQGASYQETQYF
-	14	TRBJ2-7	TRBD1	TRBV5-4	TGTGCCAGCAGCTCGGGACAGGGGGGGTACGAGCAGTACTTC	CASSSGQGGYEQYF
few	13	TRBJ2-5	-	TRBV7-8	TGTGCCAGCAGCCCCACCCGACGGGAAACGGGCAACTTC	CASSPTRRETGNF
-	14	TRBJ2-1	TRBD2	TRBV2	TGTGCCAGCAGAGGACTAGCGGGGATCAGGAGGCAGTTCTTC	CASRGLAGIRRQFF
-	16	TRBJ2-5	TRBD2	TRBV5-4	TGTGCCAGCAGCGGCGAACTAGCGGGGGGAAAAGAGTCCCAGTACTTC	CASSGELAGGKESQYF
-	14	TRBJ2-4	TRBD1	TRBV28	TGTGCCAGCAGCCAAGGACAGGGAGGAAACATTCAGTACTTC	CASSQGQGGNIQYF
few	14	TRBJ2-4	TRBD1	TRBV5-8	TGTGCCAGCAGCCCATGGACAGGGCAAAACATTCAGTACTTC	CASSPWTGQNIQYF
-	15	TRBJ1-6	-	TRBV28	TGTGCCAGCAGTCCAGGGGACCGACTTATGGCTCCCCTCCACTTT	CASSPGDRLMAPLHF
-	12	TRBJ1-2	-	TRBV18	TGTGCCAGCTCTATGGACAGCTATGGCTACACCTTC	CASSMDSYGYTF
few	14	TRBJ1-2	-	TRBV19	TGTGCCAGTAGTGAAGTGGGGGCGGGTGATGGCTACACCTTC	CASSEVGAGDGYTF
many	14	TRBJ1-1	TRBD1	TRBV9	TGTGCCAGCAGCGTAGTAGGGGGCAGGACTGAAGCTTTCTTT	CASSVVGGRTEAFF
few	16	TRBJ1-5	-	TRBV27	TGTGCCAGCAGTTTCTGTCCGGACAGAATCAATCAGCCCCAGCATTTT	CASSFCPDRINQPQHF
-	14	TRBJ2-1	-	TRBV10-3	TGTGCCACCAAGAGGGTCAGCTCCTACAATGAGCAGTTCTTC	CATKRVSSYNEQFF
-	15	TRBJ2-1	TRBD1	TRBV5-6	TGTGCCAGCAGCCAGACAGGGGCCCCAGGAAGGGAGCAGTTCTTC	CASSQTGAPGREQFF
-	13	TRBJ1-2	TRBD1	TRBV19	TGTGCCAGTAGTAGACAGGGGAGCTATGGCTACACCTTC	CASSRQGSYGYTF
few	14	TRBJ2-2	-	TRBV5-5	TGTGCCAGCAGCTTGGGGGGGCTCGGCGGGGAGCTGTTTTTT	CASSLGGLGGELFF
-	20	TRBJ2-3	TRBD2	TRBV9	TGTGCCAGCAGCGTACGACCAGCGGGGGCCCGAATAGGTAGCACAGATACGCAGTATTTT	CASSVRPAGARIGSTDTQYF
-	15	TRBJ1-1	TRBD1	TRBV5-1	TGCGCCAGCAGCGCGCTAGGGACAGGGGTTTTTGGAGCTTTCTTT	CASSALGTGVFGAFF
-	14	TRBJ2-1	TRBD2	TRBV28	TGTGCCAGCAGCTCGACCGGACTAGCCAGTGAGCAGTTCTTC	CASSSTGLASEQFF
-	15	TRBJ1-5	-	TRBV30	TGTGCCTGGAGTTCAGGACAGAATAGCAATCAGCCCCAGCATTTT	CAWSSGQNSNQPQHF
few	11	TRBJ1-4	-	TRBV20-1	TGCAGTGCTCCGGACAGACGGAAACTGTTTTTT	CSAPDRRKLFF
few	17	TRBJ1-1	TRBD1	TRBV6-1	TGTGCCAGCAGGGAAACAGGGGACCCCCTCCAAAACACTGAAGCTTTCTTT	CASRETGDPLQNTEAFF
few	18	TRBJ2-6	-	TRBV10-1	TGCGCCAGCAGCGAGAGATGGGGGCGCGGCTCTGGGGCCAACGTCCTGACTTTC	CASSERWGRGSGANVLTF
few	17	TRBJ2-3	TRBD2	TRBV5-5	TGTGCCAGCAGCTTTTCCCCGGGACTAGGGTCCACAGATACGCAGTATTTT	CASSFSPGLGSTDTQYF
-	15	TRBJ1-5	-	TRBV6-1	TGTGCCAGCAGTGAAGGGGGAAGGTCAGGGCAGCCCCAGCATTTT	CASSEGGRSGQPQHF